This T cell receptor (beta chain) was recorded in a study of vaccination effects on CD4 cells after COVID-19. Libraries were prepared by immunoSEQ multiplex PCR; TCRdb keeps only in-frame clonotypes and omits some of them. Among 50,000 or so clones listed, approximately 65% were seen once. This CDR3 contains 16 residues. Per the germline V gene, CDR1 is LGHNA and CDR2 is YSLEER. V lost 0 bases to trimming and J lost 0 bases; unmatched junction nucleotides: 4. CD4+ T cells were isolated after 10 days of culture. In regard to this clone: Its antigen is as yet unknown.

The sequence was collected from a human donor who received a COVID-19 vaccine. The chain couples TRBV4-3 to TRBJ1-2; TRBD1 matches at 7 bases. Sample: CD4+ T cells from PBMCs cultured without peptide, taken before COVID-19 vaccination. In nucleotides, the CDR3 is TGCGCCAGCAGCCAAGAAGGACAGGTTCCTAACTATGGCTACACCTTC. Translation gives CASSQEGQVPNYGYTF.